This T cell receptor beta chain was sequenced for a study of blood T cell repertoires in COVID-19 (TCRdb year 2020). For context, the study as a whole: The collaborator samples originated in the United States, Italy and Spain and spanned the acute and convalescent phases of COVID-19. The material from the prospective study consisted of cDNA or gDNA derived from T cells, B-cell-depleted T cells, or PBMCs. The dataset comprised deeply sampled blood TCRbeta repertoires from subjects exposed to, actively infected with, or recovered from COVID-19. The repertoires were released in a freely available public database intended as a resource for research on the immune response to SARS-CoV-2. Samples were obtained from the ongoing ImmuneRACE study (first 160 participants) and from some 1,200 subjects provided by 6 global collaborators. The sample metadata nearly always contained a de-identified subject ID, COVID-19 status, age in years and sex. Where available, HLA class I and class II types were taken from metadata supplied by the sample provider and were not determined by assay-based typing.

A remark on this clone: Its binding antigen is unknown. The sample holds no much larger clone one base away, and base qualities are not on file.

Broader findings and caveats from the paper: The quantity of clinical and demographic metadata differed by source and by participant and was supplied without curation.

TCRbeta CDR3 regions were amplified from genomic DNA by means of the immunoSEQ Assay, a bias-controlled multiplex PCR. In the paper's pipeline: Within the assay, amplification of reference gene primers was used to estimate how many nucleated cells each sample contained. Sequence reads were collapsed and filtered to measure the absolute abundance of every unique TCRbeta CDR3 rearrangement. For each sample, productive Simpson clonality was calculated as the square root of Simpson's diversity index across productive rearrangements. TCRdb mirrors the immuneACCESS table, restricted to in-frame sequences. Some clones are absent from its copies; in checked studies, under half trace to an unresolved V gene, and the reason for the others is unknown. D and trimming were read from the DNA, whereas the V and J calls and clone size are those reported in that table. This sample lists over 200,000 clones; around 89% were detected once. Jointly, the top ten make up under 10% of the sample.

In the prospective study, participants were roughly 18 to 100 years old, resided in about 25 geographic areas of the United States, and were enrolled through a virtual design. In the prospective study, participants were assigned to cohorts based on the clinical history participants reported in a screening survey and a study questionnaire. For ImmuneRACE Cohort 3, a participant was defined as recovered based on two consecutive negative NP/OP PCR tests, clearance by a healthcare professional, or resolution of symptoms. Mobile phlebotomists in the prospective study collected whole blood, serum and a nasopharyngeal or oropharyngeal swab from every participant. Participants in the prospective study had the option to provide additional blood draws and questionnaires over a roughly 2-month period. Before DNA extraction, prospective study blood samples were shipped either frozen or at room temperature.

Clipping removes 2 bases from V and 6 bases from J, with 6 as the unmatched junction base count. The germline V gene (reference sequence) specifies SEHNR as CDR1 and FQNEAQ as CDR2. The CDR3 holds 16 amino acids from the cysteine to the phenylalanine. The sequence is cut down to CDR3 DNA, 48 bases in frame from base 1. Sequenced input: PBMCs or T cells enriched from blood (not recorded which). The chain is assembled from TRBV7-9 and TRBJ2-1, with TRBD2 identical over 11 junction bases. The sequence was obtained from a man aged 35 to 55 who had recovered from COVID-19. The CDR3 reads CASSLLLAGDVNEQFF. The DNA sequence is TGTGCCAGCAGCTTACTACTAGCGGGAGATGTCAATGAGCAGTTCTTC.